Following are 22 T cell receptor beta chains from one sample sequenced in a study of spatial heterogeneity in lung cancer. The sample's time point: sample taken at primary tumor resection. Whole RNA came from tumor, nontumor lung or frozen PBMC and was sequenced without being sorted. TCRdb re-derived calls from the 5' RACE reads in MiXCR, one entry per CDR3 protein. The table shows around 1,600 distinct CDR3 sequences, with 6.5% to 8% occurring only once. Material: normal lung tissue next to the tumor, obtained at surgery. The receptors stem from a female donor with early-stage non-small cell lung cancer.

This clonotype is labeled as medium-sized. This chain uses TRBV20-1 with TRBJ2-2; 13 bases match TRBD2. The ends lost 2 bases at V and 6 bases at J; junction bases unmatched: 6. The CDR3 runs to 16 residues. Germline CDR1 DFQATT, CDR2 SNEGSKA (reference sequence). CDR3 in DNA: TGCAGTGCTAGACAAACTAGCGGGAGGGCCCCCGGGGAGCTGTTTTTT. Protein: CSARQTSGRAPGELFF.

This clonotype is termed large. V and J are TRBV5-1 and TRBJ1-1; TRBD1 agrees at 7 bases. Germline lookup yields CDR1 SGHRS and CDR2 YFSETQ. V gave up 1 base and J gave up 4 bases; unmatched junction bases: 4. The CDR3 has 14 residues. This chain's CDR3 is CASSLQGGGTEAFF. The CDR3 bases are TGCGCCAGCAGCTTGCAGGGGGGAGGCACTGAAGCTTTCTTT.

This clonotype is large by share. The chain is built from TRBV7-6 and TRBJ2-7; tentatively, D is TRBD1 or TRBD2 (5 bases each). Per germline, CDR1 SGHVS and CDR2 FNYEAQ. Trimming took 5 bases from V and 3 from J, leaving 11 bases between them. The CDR3 contains 13 residues. The CDR3, as DNA: TGTGCCAGCAGCCCGGGACCGAACTACGAGCAGTACTTC. This codes for CASSPGPNYEQYF.

This sequence joins TRBV6-5 and TRBJ1-5; possibly TRBD1 for D (6 bases). Per germline, CDR1 MNHEY and CDR2 SVGAGI. The CDR3 loop spans 13 amino acids. Trimming cost V 7 bases and J 7 bases, with 14 bases left between them. The CDR3 DNA is TGTGCCAGCAAGGCGGGGGGCTACCAGCCCCAGCATTTT. This sequence encodes CASKAGGYQPQHF.

This clonotype counts as medium-sized. The chain joins TRBV12-3 or TRBV12-4 to TRBJ1-2, with D unclear. V was clipped by 3 bases and J by 3 bases, with 11 bases between them. This CDR3 contains 14 residues. The CDR3 reads CASSLGGVDYGYTF. The CDR3 DNA follows: TGTGCCAGCAGTTTGGGTGGGGTCGACTATGGCTACACCTTC.

This clonotype was picked up a small number of times. The chain has TRBV12-3 or TRBV12-4 and TRBJ2-7, with D uncertain. This CDR3 is built from 13 residues. V shed 5 bases and J shed 5 bases, with 13 bases lying between them. The CDR3 is CASSLNPDNEQYF. The CDR3 region has the DNA TGTGCCAGCAGTCTAAATCCTGACAACGAGCAGTACTTC.

This clonotype is categorized as medium-sized. The J gene is TRBJ2-5, the V gene TRBV5-1, with TRBD1 matching 7 bases. Germline V gene sequence: CDR1 SGHRS, CDR2 YFSETQ. The ends lost 8 bases at V and 3 bases at J; junction bases unmatched: 1. CDR3 length: 11 residues. The DNA for the CDR3 is TGCGCCAGTACAGGGGAAGAGACCCAGTACTTC. Encoded protein: CASTGEETQYF.

The V and J genes are TRBV12-3 or TRBV12-4 and TRBJ2-3, with 8 bases lining up with TRBD2. The CDR3 covers 14 residues. Germline trimming cut 4 bases from V and 4 bases from J; bases unmatched to any gene: 4. The CDR3 sequence: CASSWRGVPDTQYF. CDR3 DNA: TGTGCCAGCAGTTGGCGGGGGGTACCAGATACGCAGTATTTT.

This clonotype is classed as medium-sized. The CDR3 loop reads CATSDRQRNQPQHF. The DNA for the CDR3 is TGTGCCACCAGTGATCGACAGAGAAATCAGCCCCAGCATTTT. This rearrangement joins TRBV24-1 to TRBJ1-5, with D perhaps TRBD1 (5 bases). Germline-derived CDR1 and CDR2 are KGHDR and SFDVKD. V lost 3 bases and J lost 4, with 9 bases in between. The CDR3 covers 14 residues.

This clonotype was seen only once. The chain uses TRBV5-1 and TRBJ1-2, with D perhaps matching TRBD1 (6 bases). Looked up from germline, CDR1 is SGHRS and CDR2 is YFSETQ. V lost 0 bases to trimming and J lost 5 bases, with 8 bases between them. The CDR3 spans 13 residues. CDR3 region: CASSLDREYGYTF. The CDR3 nucleotides read TGCGCCAGCAGCTTGGACAGGGAATATGGCTACACCTTC.

This clonotype is judged medium-sized. The CDR3 sequence: CASSLGGGARETQYF. CDR3 sequence (DNA): TGCGCCAGCAGCTTGGGAGGGGGGGCGAGAGAGACCCAGTACTTC. The chain uses TRBV5-1 and TRBJ2-5, with a weak D call TRBD2 (7 bases). The CDR3 is 15 residues long. The germline V gene has CDR1 SGHRS and CDR2 YFSETQ. V was shortened by 0 bases and J by 4 bases, with 13 bases between the two germline ends.

A few counts support this clonotype. This chain links TRBV20-1 with TRBJ2-3; TRBD2 agrees at 9 bases. The CDR3 loop spans 15 amino acids. Germline V gives CDR1 DFQATT, CDR2 SNEGSKA (reference sequence). Trimming at V came to 5 bases and at J to 2 bases, leaving 8 bases not matched to a gene. The CDR3 here is CSAAWPSGNTDTQYF. Here the CDR3 DNA reads TGCAGTGCTGCATGGCCTAGCGGGAACACAGATACGCAGTATTTT.

This clonotype has more than one count but fewer than ten. This chain uses TRBV6-1 with TRBJ2-3; 9 positions match TRBD2. In germline, CDR1 is MNHNS, CDR2 SASEGT. After removal of 6 bases from V and 4 bases from J, the junction contained 2 bases not matched to a gene. This CDR3 contains 13 residues. In nucleotides, the CDR3 is TGTGCCAGCAGACTAGCGGGCCCAGATACGCAGTATTTT. It is translated as CASRLAGPDTQYF.

This clonotype has at least ten counts. This chain links TRBV7-9 with TRBJ2-3, with 8 bases fitting TRBD2. The CDR3 consists of 14 residues. Looked up from germline, CDR1 is SEHNR and CDR2 is FQNEAQ (reference sequence). V shed 0 bases and J 10 bases; nucleotides not matched to a gene: 6. The CDR3 spells CASSLARAGAAQYF. The CDR3 bases are TGTGCCAGCAGCTTAGCCCGAGCGGGAGCTGCGCAGTATTTT. Complete variable domain (other parts from reference TRBV7-9 and TRBJ2-3): DTGVSQNPRHKITKRGQNVTFRCDPISEHNRLYWYRQTLGQGPEFLTYFQNEAQLEKSRLLSDRFSAERPKGSFSTLEIQRTEQGDSAMYLCASSLARAGAAQYFGPGTRLTVL.

This clonotype was seen only a few times. The CDR3 loop reads CASSSQANTEAFF. Written as DNA, the CDR3 is TGTGCCAGCAGTTCCCAGGCGAACACTGAAGCTTTCTTT. This rearrangement joins TRBV25-1 to TRBJ1-1; D ambiguous. Trimming took off 5 bases at V and 1 base at J, with 8 bases between the two ends. Germline lookup yields CDR1 MGHDK and CDR2 SYGVNS. The CDR3 is 13 residues long. The whole variable domain, remainder taken from reference TRBV25-1 and TRBJ1-1, is EADIYQTPRYLVIGTGKKITLECSQTMGHDKMYWYQQDPGMELHLIHYSYGVNSTEKGDLSSESTVSRIRTEHFPLTLESARPSHTSQYLCASSSQANTEAFFGQGTRLTVV.

Sample share makes this clonotype medium-sized. The gene calls are TRBV12-3 or TRBV12-4 and TRBJ1-3; D not certain. This CDR3 spans 14 amino acids. The V gene lost 3 bases and the J gene lost 3 bases, with 9 bases spanning the gap. The CDR3 here is CASSFLAFGNTIYF. CDR3 DNA sequence: TGTGCCAGCAGTTTCTTGGCTTTTGGAAACACCATATATTTT.

Within the sample, this clonotype is large. The chain joins TRBV30 to TRBJ2-7; D may be TRBD1 (6 bases). This CDR3 has 12 residues. The germline V gene encodes CDR1 GTSNPN and CDR2 SVGIG (reference sequence). The V gene lost 3 bases and the J gene lost 4 bases, with 10 bases spanning the gap. In DNA, the CDR3 is TGTGCCTGGAGCGGCCAGGGGTACGAGCAGTACTTC. Translating gives CAWSGQGYEQYF.

Relative to its sample, this clonotype is large. The V call is TRBV6-5, the J call TRBJ1-6, with TRBD1 matching 9 bases. The CDR3 consists of 16 residues. Germline CDR1 and CDR2: MNHEY and SVGAGI. V trimming: 0 bases; J trimming: 7 bases; junction bases outside the gene matches: 4. DNA for the CDR3: TGTGCCAGCAGTTACTCACAGGGGGCAACAAATTCACCCCTCCACTTT. This codes for CASSYSQGATNSPLHF.

Within the sample, this clonotype is medium-sized. The chain has TRBV19 and TRBJ1-6, with 10 bases fitting TRBD1. Per germline, CDR1 LNHDA and CDR2 SQIVND (reference sequence). Trimming removed 4 bases from V and 10 bases from J; junction bases left unmatched: 7. CDR3 size: 15 residues. CDR3 in DNA: TGTGCCAGTAGTACCTTCGGGACAGGGGACTCACCCCTCCACTTT. Its translation is CASSTFGTGDSPLHF.

By sample fraction, this clonotype is medium-sized. The chain's CDR3 is CASSLGRDYNEQFF. CDR3 nucleotides: TGTGCCAGCAGCTTAGGACGGGACTACAATGAGCAGTTCTTC. V and J are TRBV11-2 and TRBJ2-1, with a weak D call TRBD2 (5 bases). Germline assignment: CDR1 SGHAT and CDR2 FQNNGV. Deletions cut 1 base from V and 3 bases from J, with 7 bases between. CDR3 size: 14 residues.

In this sample, this clonotype turned up many times. This chain links TRBV7-9 with TRBJ2-5; the D gene is possibly TRBD1 (5 bases). V was clipped by 2 bases and J by 3 bases, with 10 bases between them. The CDR3 is 14 residues long. Germline values: CDR1 SEHNR, CDR2 FQNEAQ (reference sequence). The CDR3 protein is CASSLQGWEETQYF. The CDR3 DNA sequence: TGTGCCAGCAGCTTACAGGGTTGGGAAGAGACCCAGTACTTC.

As concerns this clonotype: The junction does not match germline at one end; this may be a read error. V usage is TRBV9 and J usage is TRBJ1-4, with a tentative D call TRBD1 (5 bases). Germline V CDR1 and CDR2: SGDLS, YYNGEE. The CDR3 length is 16 residues. CDR3 protein: CVSSVGAADSNEKLFF. CDR3 DNA sequence: TGTGTCAGCAGCGTAGGGGCAGCCGATTCTAATGAAAAACTGTTTTTT.